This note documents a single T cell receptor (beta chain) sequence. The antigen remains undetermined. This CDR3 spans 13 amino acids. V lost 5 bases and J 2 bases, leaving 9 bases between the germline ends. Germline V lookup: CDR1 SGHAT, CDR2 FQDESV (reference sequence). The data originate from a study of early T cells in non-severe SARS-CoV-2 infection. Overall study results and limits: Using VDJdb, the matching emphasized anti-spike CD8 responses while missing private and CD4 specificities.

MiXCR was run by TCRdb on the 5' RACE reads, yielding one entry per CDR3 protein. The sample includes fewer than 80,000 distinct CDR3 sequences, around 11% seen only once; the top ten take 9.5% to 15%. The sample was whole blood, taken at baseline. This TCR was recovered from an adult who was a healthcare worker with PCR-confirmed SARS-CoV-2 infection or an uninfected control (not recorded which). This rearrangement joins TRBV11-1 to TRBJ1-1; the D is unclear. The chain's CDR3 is CASSPGSNTEAFF. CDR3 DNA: TGTGCCAGCAGCCCTGGTTCTAACACTGAAGCTTTCTTT.